Each of the 25 T cell receptor beta chains below was sequenced from the same sample in a study of CD8 T cells in Susac syndrome. Random hexamers primed reverse transcription of about 0.45 to 1 ug RNA. Via MiXCR, TCRdb re-called the immunoSEQ multiplex PCR reads, giving one row per CDR3 protein. The table lists 130,000 to 150,000 distinct CDR3 sequences, around 94% of them singletons. Material: CD8+ T cells from PBMCs. The source is a human donor in good health.

The V gene is TRBV20-1, the J gene TRBJ2-7; TRBD2 agrees at 10 bases. The CDR3 loop spans 16 amino acids. Trimming at V came to 6 bases and at J to 7 bases, leaving 18 bases not matched to a gene. Germline values: CDR1 DFQATT, CDR2 SNEGSKA (reference sequence). In DNA form, the CDR3 reads TGCAGTGCCAGGTCGGGACTAGCGCGGAGAGGGGGGGAGCAGTACTTC. It encodes CSARSGLARRGGEQYF.

V and J are TRBV15 and TRBJ2-1; 11 bases line up with TRBD2. Germline-derived CDR1 and CDR2 are LNHNV and YYDKDF (reference sequence). The CDR3 spans 16 residues. V lost 6 bases and J lost 5; bases outside the gene matches: 9. This CDR3 reads CATSDGASGGNNEQFF. The CDR3 bases are TGTGCCACCAGTGACGGGGCTAGCGGGGGGAACAATGAGCAGTTCTTC. Full variable domain (rest looked up from reference TRBV15 and TRBJ2-1): DAMVIQNPRYQVTQFGKPVTLSCSQTLNHNVMYWYQQKSSQAPKLLFHYYDKDFNNEADTPDNFQSRRPNTSFCFLDIRSPGLGDTAMYLCATSDGASGGNNEQFFGPGTRLTVL.

V usage is TRBV30 and J usage is TRBJ2-2; the match to TRBD2 covers 7 bases. The germline gives CDR1 GTSNPN, CDR2 SVGIG (reference sequence). The CDR3 contains 14 residues. Germline trimming cut 3 bases from V and 2 bases from J; bases unmatched to any gene: 3. In DNA, the CDR3 is TGTGCCTGGAGGGGCGGGAGTAACACCGGGGAGCTGTTTTTT. Its protein product is CAWRGGSNTGELFF.

The V gene is TRBV14, the J gene TRBJ2-7; D not resolved. The CDR3 runs to 13 residues. V gave up 2 bases and J gave up 5 bases, with 10 bases separating them. Germline loops: CDR1 SGHDN, CDR2 FVKESK. This CDR3 is CASSQYPWDEQYF. The CDR3 nucleotides read TGTGCCAGCAGCCAATACCCCTGGGACGAGCAGTACTTC.

The chain joins TRBV7-9 to TRBJ2-7; D unclear. CDR3 size: 13 residues. V shed 3 bases and J shed 4 bases, with 10 bases lying between them. CDR1 is SEHNR and CDR2 is FQNEAQ in the germline V gene (reference sequence). The chain's CDR3 is CASSLIGRYEQYF. The CDR3 nucleotides read TGTGCCAGCAGCTTGATCGGGCGATACGAGCAGTACTTC.

The V call is TRBV6-5, the J call TRBJ1-2, with D hard to call. CDR1 and CDR2 from the germline V gene are MNHEY and SVGAGI. The V end was cut by 4 bases, the J end by 2 bases, with 23 bases between. This CDR3 region has 18 residues. CDR3 in amino acids: CASSLKPWEGALNYGYTF. The CDR3 DNA is TGTGCCAGCAGTTTAAAGCCGTGGGAGGGCGCACTGAACTATGGCTACACCTTC.

The chain couples TRBV28 to TRBJ2-5; 11 nucleotides align to TRBD2. Unmatched junction bases numbered 9, after V lost 7 bases and J lost 5 bases. The CDR3 totals 15 residues. In germline, CDR1 is MDHEN, CDR2 SYDVKM. The DNA of the CDR3 is TGTGCCAGCACAACGGGACTAGCGGAGGGGGAGACCCAGTACTTC. Its protein is CASTTGLAEGETQYF.

The rearrangement links TRBV13 to TRBJ1-4; 8 bases fit TRBD1. V trimming: 4 bases; J trimming: 7 bases; junction bases outside the gene matches: 2. The length of the CDR3 is 13 residues. Germline CDR1 PRHDT, CDR2 FYEKMQ (reference sequence). The CDR3 region is CASSSDRGEKLFF. The CDR3 DNA is TGTGCCAGCAGCTCCGACAGGGGTGAAAAACTGTTTTTT.

The chain couples TRBV20-1 to TRBJ1-4; TRBD1 matches at 7 bases. CDR3 length: 16 residues. After removal of 3 bases from V and 5 bases from J, the junction contained 12 bases not matched to a gene. Germline values: CDR1 DFQATT, CDR2 SNEGSKA (reference sequence). CDR3 sequence: CSARKTGTARNEKLFF. In DNA form, the CDR3 reads TGCAGTGCTAGGAAAACCGGGACAGCTCGAAATGAAAAACTGTTTTTT.

The chain combines TRBV4-3 with TRBJ1-5; TRBD1 matches at 8 bases. The CDR3 covers 19 residues. V was pared by 0 bases and J by 3 bases, with 13 bases of the junction left unmatched. Germline assignment: CDR1 LGHNA and CDR2 YSLEER. The CDR3 region has the DNA TGCGCCAGCAGCCAAGAAGTCCTTCTCGGACAGGGTCCCAATCAGCCCCAGCATTTT. Translated, it gives CASSQEVLLGQGPNQPQHF.

This clonotype has just a few counts. The chain employs TRBV29-1 and TRBJ2-3; D is undetermined. CDR3 length: 12 residues. Per germline, CDR1 SQVTM and CDR2 ANQGSEA. The V end was cut by 6 bases, the J end by 3 bases, with 10 bases between. Written as DNA, the CDR3 is TGCAGCGTAGGAGACGGAACAGATACGCAGTATTTT. Its translation: CSVGDGTDTQYF.

This chain joins TRBV27 and TRBJ2-2, with D unresolved. Trimming shortened V by 5 bases and J by 1 base, and 5 bases separated the two germline ends. Germline values: CDR1 MNHEY, CDR2 SMNVEV (reference sequence). The CDR3 is made up of 13 amino acids. CDR3 nucleotides: TGTGCCAGCAGTGAACAGAACACCGGGGAGCTGTTTTTT. Translation gives CASSEQNTGELFF.

This rearrangement joins TRBV20-1 to TRBJ2-7; TRBD2 matches at 11 bases. CDR3 length equals 14 residues. Germline V CDR1 and CDR2: DFQATT, SNEGSKA (reference sequence). The V gene end was trimmed by 7 bases and the J gene end by 3 bases; junction bases not matched to a gene: 8. Here the CDR3 reads CSGTSGTSGYEQYF. The CDR3 nucleotides read TGCAGTGGCACTTCCGGGACTAGCGGCTACGAGCAGTACTTC.

The V gene is TRBV12-3 or TRBV12-4, the J gene TRBJ1-2, with TRBD1 as a possible D gene (5 bases). The CDR3 consists of 14 residues. Trimming took 7 bases from V and 3 from J, leaving 15 bases between them. The CDR3 sequence: CASTMPGEDYGYTF. As DNA, the CDR3 is TGTGCCAGCACTATGCCGGGGGAAGACTATGGCTACACCTTC.

V and J are TRBV5-1 and TRBJ1-2, with D maybe TRBD1 (5 bases). The CDR3 consists of 15 residues. The V gene's germline CDR1 is SGHRS and CDR2 YFSETQ. V lost 0 bases to trimming and J lost 8 bases, with 17 bases between them. CDR3 region: CASSLGGTAREGYTF. As DNA, the CDR3 is TGCGCCAGCAGCTTGGGAGGGACCGCCCGTGAAGGCTACACCTTC.

V usage is TRBV27 and J usage is TRBJ2-7; the D is unclear. The V end lost 3 bases, the J end lost 4 bases, and 10 bases lay between the germline ends. The CDR3 consists of 13 residues. Looked up from germline, CDR1 is MNHEY and CDR2 is SMNVEV (reference sequence). CDR3 region: CASSLSRDYEQYF. DNA for the CDR3: TGTGCCAGCAGTTTGAGCCGAGATTACGAGCAGTACTTC.

The chain is built from TRBV15 and TRBJ2-5; no firm D call. Germline V CDR1 and CDR2: LNHNV, YYDKDF (reference sequence). V lost 11 bases and J lost 0, with 10 bases in between. This CDR3 has 12 residues. The CDR3 DNA reads TGTGCCGTCGCTCAGTACCAAGAGACCCAGTACTTC. Its protein product is CAVAQYQETQYF.

The chain carries TRBV29-1 and TRBJ2-7; 9 bases map to TRBD2. Per the germline V gene, CDR1 is SQVTM and CDR2 is ANQGSEA. The CDR3 has 14 amino acids. With V trimmed by 6 bases and J by 1 base, 7 bases remained unmatched. The CDR3 sequence: CSVATSGLSYEQYF. CDR3 DNA: TGCAGCGTAGCTACTAGCGGGTTGTCCTACGAGCAGTACTTC.

This sequence joins TRBV6-5 and TRBJ1-5, with a possible D match to TRBD1 (5 bases). The germline CDR1 and CDR2 sequences are MNHEY and SVGAGI. V was cut by 0 bases and J by 2 bases, with 11 bases left in between. This CDR3 comprises 16 residues. Here the CDR3 DNA reads TGTGCCAGCAGTTACTCTTCTCCGGGGGGCAATCAGCCCCAGCATTTT. Encoded protein: CASSYSSPGGNQPQHF.

This rearrangement joins TRBV27 to TRBJ2-1; 11 bases map to TRBD2. V was clipped by 1 base and J by 8 bases; unmatched bases: 10. Per the germline V gene, CDR1 is MNHEY and CDR2 is SMNVEV (reference sequence). CDR3 length: 17 amino acids. DNA for the CDR3: TGTGCCAGCAGTTTATGGTGGGCTAGCGGGAGGAGCGATGAGCAGTTCTTC. Its translation: CASSLWWASGRSDEQFF.

In DNA, the CDR3 is TGCAGCGTTGAATCATCTGACGGAAACTCCTACAATGAGCAGTTCTTC. Its protein is CSVESSDGNSYNEQFF. This chain links TRBV29-1 with TRBJ2-1; D ambiguous. Trimming stripped 2 bases from V and 0 bases from J, with 14 bases between. CDR1 is SQVTM, CDR2 ANQGSEA, per germline. The CDR3 is 16 residues long.

In this sample, this clonotype turned up a few times. The chain has TRBV13 and TRBJ2-7, with D maybe TRBD2 (6 bases). CDR1 PRHDT and CDR2 FYEKMQ come from the germline V gene (reference sequence). The CDR3 spans 15 residues. Trimming stripped 5 bases from V and 7 bases from J, with 21 bases between. CDR3 amino acids: CASSREGLAGGEQYF. The CDR3 DNA sequence: TGTGCCAGCAGCCGCGAGGGGCTAGCCGGGGGAGAGCAGTACTTC.

The gene calls are TRBV2 and TRBJ2-7; 8 bases are a match to TRBD1. Germline V lookup: CDR1 SNHLY, CDR2 FYNNEI. The ends lost 5 bases at V and 3 bases at J; junction bases unmatched: 6. This CDR3 region has 14 residues. The CDR3 region is CASSHDRGYYEQYF. CDR3 nucleotides: TGTGCCAGCAGTCACGACAGGGGATACTACGAGCAGTACTTC.

V usage is TRBV14 and J usage is TRBJ2-7; D gene ambiguous. The germline V gene encodes CDR1 SGHDN and CDR2 FVKESK. The V gene lost 3 bases and the J gene lost 4 bases, with 16 bases spanning the gap. The CDR3 contains 15 residues. The CDR3: CASSHSASWEYEQYF. CDR3 DNA: TGTGCCAGCAGCCACTCCGCTAGTTGGGAATACGAGCAGTACTTC.

A note on this clonotype: Compared with germline, one end of the junction differs, possibly owing to a read error. In nucleotides, the CDR3 is TGTGCCAGCACCCCCAGGGATTATCCCTCCTCCAATGAGCAGTTCTTC. This gives the protein CASTPRDYPSSNEQFF. V is TRBV6-1 and J is TRBJ2-1; perhaps TRBD1 as D (5 bases). Germline loops: CDR1 MNHNS, CDR2 SASEGT. The CDR3 spans 16 residues.